Below are 23 T cell receptor beta chains sequenced from a single sample in a study of shared clonotypes between healthy human individuals. TCRdb keeps only in-frame clones here, not all; method: immunoSEQ multiplex PCR. Seen here are just over 2,000,000 clones, 95% observed once, and the top ten hold 0.13%. Sequencing was performed on naive CD4+ T cells sorted from blood. Subset of the sample: CD45RA+ positively selected. The receptor source for this set is a man younger than 35 in good health.

For this clone: At the DNA level, this CDR3 is encoded by other sequences in the same sample as well. V is TRBV9 and J is TRBJ2-2, with D uncertain. The CDR3 sequence is 16 residues long. CDR1 is SGDLS, CDR2 YYNGEE, per germline. Trimming shortened V by 1 base and J by 4 bases, and 14 bases separated the two germline ends. DNA for the CDR3: TGTGCCAGCAGCGTACGGTTGGCAGGCGGCACCGGGGAGCTGTTTTTT. Translated: CASSVRLAGGTGELFF. The full variable domain, with the rest looked up from reference TRBV9 and TRBJ2-2, is DSGVTQTPKHLITATGQRVTLRCSPRSGDLSVYWYQQSLDQGLQFLIQYYNGEERAKGNILERFSAQQFPDLHSELNLSSLELGDSALYFCASSVRLAGGTGELFFGEGSRLTVL.

The chain links TRBV2 to TRBJ2-3; D gene uncertain. Looked up from germline, CDR1 is SNHLY and CDR2 is FYNNEI. The CDR3 runs 13 residues. Trimming removed 8 bases at V and 6 bases at J, with 15 bases between. CDR3 bases: TGTGCCAGCGCCTCGACTGTGGGGGATACGCAGTATTTT. Protein: CASASTVGDTQYF.

V and J are TRBV2 and TRBJ1-1; possibly TRBD1 for D (6 bases). With 4 bases removed from V and 0 bases from J, the gap between germline ends came to 12 bases. The CDR3 covers 15 residues. Germline V gene sequence: CDR1 SNHLY, CDR2 FYNNEI. CDR3 loop: CASSAGQFMNTEAFF. For the CDR3, the DNA is TGTGCCAGCAGTGCCGGACAGTTTATGAACACTGAAGCTTTCTTT.

V usage is TRBV9 and J usage is TRBJ1-3; 11 bases fit TRBD1. CDR1 and CDR2 from the germline V gene are SGDLS and YYNGEE. The ends lost 3 bases at V and 11 bases at J; junction bases unmatched: 22. The CDR3 has 19 amino acids. The CDR3 DNA reads as TGTGCCAGCAGCGCCTCAGGGATTAGGACAGGGGGCAATAAAACACCCATATATTTT. Translating gives CASSASGIRTGGNKTPIYF.

This clone was seen a single time. This specimen includes other DNA sequences encoding the same CDR3. The chain couples TRBV7-2 to TRBJ2-1; no clear D gene. Germline-derived CDR1 and CDR2 are SGHTA and FQGNSA. The CDR3 totals 11 residues. Trimming took 6 bases from V and 3 from J, leaving 3 bases between them. Written as DNA, the CDR3 is TGTGCCAGCAGTATCTACAATGAGCAGTTCTTC. Residues: CASSIYNEQFF.

V is TRBV5-3 and J is TRBJ2-7; D is perhaps TRBD1 (6 bases). TRBV5-3 qualifies as an ORF whose function is uncertain. The CDR3 has 15 residues. V was shortened by 0 bases and J by 2 bases, with 12 bases between the two germline ends. CDR3 amino acids: CARSLEWDTTYEQYF. In DNA, the CDR3 is TGTGCCAGAAGCTTGGAGTGGGACACTACCTACGAGCAGTACTTC.

The chain is built from TRBV6-5 and TRBJ2-4, with a possible D match to TRBD2 (6 bases). This CDR3 is built from 13 residues. Trimming shortened V by 6 bases and J by 6 bases, and 12 bases separated the two germline ends. The V gene's germline CDR1 is MNHEY and CDR2 SVGAGI. In DNA, the CDR3 is TGTGCCAGCAGCGATCCGGGACTAAACATTCAGTACTTC. Translation gives CASSDPGLNIQYF.

The V and J genes are TRBV9 and TRBJ1-5; 10 nucleotides agree with TRBD1. The trim removed 4 bases at V and 1 base at J, leaving 8 bases unmatched. Per the germline V gene, CDR1 is SGDLS and CDR2 is YYNGEE. There are 17 residues in the CDR3. CDR3 protein: CASSTGQGVRSNQPQHF. In nucleotides, the CDR3 is TGTGCCAGCAGCACCGGACAGGGGGTCCGAAGCAATCAGCCCCAGCATTTT.

The CDR3 DNA reads as TGTGCCAGCAGCCCGGTTCATAGCGGGAGTCTCAACAATGAGCAGTTCTTC. It encodes CASSPVHSGSLNNEQFF. The V and J genes are TRBV9 and TRBJ2-1; 9 bases map to TRBD2. There are 17 residues in the CDR3. Germline lookup yields CDR1 SGDLS and CDR2 YYNGEE. Trimming cost V 4 bases and J 5 bases; bases outside gene matches: 13.

The chain carries TRBV6-1 and TRBJ1-5; 9 bases are a match to TRBD1. This CDR3 region has 15 residues. The germline gives CDR1 MNHNS, CDR2 SASEGT. Trimming cost V 7 bases and J 3 bases; bases outside gene matches: 7. CDR3: CASTRDRADNQPQHF. The CDR3 DNA reads as TGTGCCAGCACCCGGGACAGGGCTGACAATCAGCCCCAGCATTTT.

The chain recombines TRBV7-2 with TRBJ2-7, with 12 bases fitting TRBD2. The CDR3 covers 15 residues. V dropped 7 bases and J dropped 2; count of bases not matched to a gene: 6. Germline V CDR1 and CDR2: SGHTA, FQGNSA. The CDR3 DNA reads TGTGCCAGCAACAAACTAGCGGGAGGCGCCTACGAGCAGTACTTC. This gives the protein CASNKLAGGAYEQYF.

This chain connects TRBV29-1 to TRBJ1-1; 7 bases are a match to TRBD1. The CDR3 consists of 11 residues. Germline CDR1 and CDR2: SQVTM and ANQGSEA. J gave up 4 bases and V 5 bases, and 1 base lay outside the gene matches. The CDR3 DNA sequence: TGCAGCGTTTACAGGGGCACTGAAGCTTTCTTT. This encodes CSVYRGTEAFF.

The chain combines TRBV18 with TRBJ2-7; D is uncertain. Trimming stripped 3 bases from V and 2 bases from J, with 11 bases between. This CDR3 is 14 amino acids long. CDR1 and CDR2 (germline): KGHSH, LQKENI. The DNA for the CDR3 is TGTGCCAGCTCACCCGGGCCAGTTCCCTACGAGCAGTACTTC. Encoded protein: CASSPGPVPYEQYF.

J is TRBJ2-1 and V is TRBV18; 7 nucleotides agree with TRBD2. V lost 4 bases, J lost 3 bases, and 0 bases stayed unmatched. CDR1 KGHSH and CDR2 LQKENI come from the germline V gene. This CDR3 region has 13 residues. This CDR3 is CASSRDYYNEQFF. CDR3 nucleotides: TGTGCCAGCTCACGGGACTACTACAATGAGCAGTTCTTC.

Notes on this clone: The same CDR3 arises from other DNA sequences in this sample as well. The rearrangement joins TRBV6-1 to TRBJ1-5; D gene ambiguous. Looked up from germline, CDR1 is MNHNS and CDR2 is SASEGT. V was cut by 8 bases and J by 0 bases, with 11 bases left in between. The CDR3 covers 14 residues. CDR3 amino acids: CASLQDYSNQPQHF. The CDR3 nucleotides read TGTGCCAGCCTCCAGGATTATAGCAATCAGCCCCAGCATTTT.

This clone was recorded once. The sample carries other DNA sequences with the same CDR3. This chain joins TRBV6-5 and TRBJ1-2; no reliable D call. Per germline, CDR1 MNHEY and CDR2 SVGAGI. The CDR3 length is 12 residues. With 5 bases removed from V and 1 base from J, the gap between germline ends came to 5 bases. The chain's CDR3 is CASSPGNYGYTF. For the CDR3, the DNA is TGTGCCAGCAGTCCGGGTAACTATGGCTACACCTTC.

The chain combines TRBV10-3 with TRBJ1-2, with D perhaps matching TRBD1 (5 bases). The V end was cut by 0 bases, the J end by 8 bases, with 13 bases between. The V gene's germline CDR1 is ENHRY and CDR2 SYGVKD. The CDR3 covers 14 residues. DNA for the CDR3: TGTGCCATCAGTGAGTCGTTGGGGGTGGACGGCTACACCTTC. Its protein product is CAISESLGVDGYTF.

The chain employs TRBV5-4 and TRBJ2-1; TRBD2 is a possible D gene (6 bases). This CDR3 spans 15 amino acids. Trimming took 2 bases from V and 2 from J, leaving 11 bases between them. The germline CDR1 and CDR2 sequences are SGHNT and YYREEE (reference sequence). This CDR3 is CASSLAGYPYNEQFF. CDR3 sequence (DNA): TGTGCCAGCAGCTTAGCGGGTTACCCCTACAATGAGCAGTTCTTC.

With respect to this clone: The sample contains more than one DNA sequence encoding this CDR3. The chain uses TRBV18 and TRBJ1-5; no firm D call. The CDR3 is 13 residues long. Germline V gives CDR1 KGHSH, CDR2 LQKENI. Trimming took off 3 bases at V and 3 bases at J, with 6 bases between the two ends. This CDR3 is CASSPDNNQPQHF. CDR3 nucleotides: TGTGCCAGCTCACCCGACAACAATCAGCCCCAGCATTTT.

This clone appeared a few times. V gene TRBV25-1 combines with J gene TRBJ2-7, with 8 bases lining up with TRBD1. CDR3 length equals 13 residues. The germline V gene has CDR1 MGHDK and CDR2 SYGVNS. V trimming: 5 bases; J trimming: 4 bases; junction bases outside the gene matches: 4. The DNA for the CDR3 is TGTGCCAGCAGTCCGACAGGGGTTTACGAGCAGTACTTC. This codes for CASSPTGVYEQYF.

This chain joins TRBV5-4 and TRBJ1-1; unclear D gene. The CDR3 has 13 amino acids. The ends were cut back, 4 bases at V and 5 bases at J, with 12 bases in the middle. Germline V gives CDR1 SGHNT, CDR2 YYREEE (reference sequence). CDR3 nucleotide sequence: TGTGCCAGCAGCCCACCCGGGAGGACTGAAGCTTTCTTT. As protein: CASSPPGRTEAFF.

The chain uses TRBV28 and TRBJ1-1, with D perhaps TRBD1 (6 bases). The CDR3 runs 13 residues. Trimming removed 4 bases at V and 4 bases at J, with 10 bases between. Germline V gene lookup returns CDR1 MDHEN and CDR2 SYDVKM. CDR3 sequence (DNA): TGTGCCAGCAGTTCGACAGGTCTCACTGAAGCTTTCTTT. It yields the protein CASSSTGLTEAFF.

This clone has a single count. The chain joins TRBV4-1 to TRBJ1-6; D not resolved. Germline assignment: CDR1 MGHRA and CDR2 YSYEKL. The CDR3 covers 15 residues. Trimming cost V 3 bases and J 6 bases, with 12 bases left between them. Here the CDR3 reads CASSHSEAANSPLHF. CDR3 sequence (DNA): TGCGCCAGCAGCCATTCGGAGGCCGCTAATTCACCCCTCCACTTT.